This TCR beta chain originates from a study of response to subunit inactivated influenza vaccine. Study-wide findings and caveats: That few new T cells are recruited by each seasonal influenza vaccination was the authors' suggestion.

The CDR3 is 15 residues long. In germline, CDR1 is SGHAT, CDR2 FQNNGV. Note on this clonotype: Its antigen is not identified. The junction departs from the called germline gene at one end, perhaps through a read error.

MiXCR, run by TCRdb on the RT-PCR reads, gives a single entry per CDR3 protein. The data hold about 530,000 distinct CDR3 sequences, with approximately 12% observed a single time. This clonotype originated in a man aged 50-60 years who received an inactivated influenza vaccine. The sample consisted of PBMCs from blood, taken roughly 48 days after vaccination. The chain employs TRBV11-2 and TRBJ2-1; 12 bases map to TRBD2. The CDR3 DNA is TGTGCCAGCAGCATCGGACTAGCGGGAAAAGATGAGCAGTTCTTT. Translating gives CASSIGLAGKDEQFF. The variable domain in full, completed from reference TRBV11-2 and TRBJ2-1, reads EAGVAQSPRYKIIEKRQSVAFWCNPISGHATLYWYQQILGQGPKLLIQFQNNGVVDDSQLPKDRFSAERLKGVDSTLKIQPAKLEDSAVYLCASSIGLAGKDEQFFGPGTRLTVL.